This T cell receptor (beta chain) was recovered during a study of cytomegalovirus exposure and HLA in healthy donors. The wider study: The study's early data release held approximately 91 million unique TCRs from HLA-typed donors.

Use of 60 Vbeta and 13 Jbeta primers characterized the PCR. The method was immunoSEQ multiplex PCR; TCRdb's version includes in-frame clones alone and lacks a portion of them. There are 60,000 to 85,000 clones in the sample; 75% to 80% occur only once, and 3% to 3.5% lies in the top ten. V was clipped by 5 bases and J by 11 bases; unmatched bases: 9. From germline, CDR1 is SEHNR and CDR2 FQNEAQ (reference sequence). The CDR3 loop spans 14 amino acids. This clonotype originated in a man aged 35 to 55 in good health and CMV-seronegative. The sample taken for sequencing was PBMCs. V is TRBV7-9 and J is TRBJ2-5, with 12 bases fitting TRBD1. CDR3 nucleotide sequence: TGTGCCAGCAGCCAGGGACAGGGGGCGGCTGAGCAGTACTTC. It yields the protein CASSQGQGAAEQYF.